These T cell receptor beta chains were read from a single sample in a study of blood T cell repertoires in COVID-19. The assay was immunoSEQ multiplex PCR, and TCRdb's table has in-frame clones only and misses some. The sample records 170,000 or so clones, 75% to 85% being singletons. Sequenced input: peripheral blood. The receptors here all came from a human donor in a cohort sampled during active COVID-19. Both conserved end residues are part of each CDR3. The D gene is left open where the match is weak. Some rows have no size entry. The others give once, few or many, or a class for an expanded clone.

v_call	j_call	clone_size	d_call	cdr3_aa	cdr3_nt
TRBV4-1	TRBJ2-1	-	-	CASSQVGTGGGNEQFF	TGCGCCAGCAGCCAAGTCGGTACAGGGGGAGGGAATGAGCAGTTCTTC
TRBV28	TRBJ1-1	-	TRBD1	CASSFRDRGSVNTEAFF	TGTGCCAGCAGTTTTCGGGACAGGGGTAGCGTGAACACTGAAGCTTTCTTT
TRBV7-9	TRBJ1-6	-	TRBD1	CASGGQGEGNSPLHF	TGTGCCAGCGGGGGACAGGGAGAAGGGAATTCACCCCTCCACTTT
TRBV27	TRBJ2-7	few	TRBD2	CASSLTSGGSSYEQYF	TGTGCCAGCAGTCTCACTAGCGGGGGGAGCTCCTACGAGCAGTACTTC
TRBV6-2/TRBV6-3	TRBJ1-5	-	TRBD1	CASSGQGERQPQHF	TGTGCCAGCAGTGGACAGGGTGAGCGTCAGCCCCAGCATTTT
TRBV15	TRBJ2-7	-	-	CATSSPGSLSYEQYF	TGTGCCACCAGCAGCCCCGGGTCTTTATCCTACGAGCAGTACTTC
TRBV4-1	TRBJ2-7	once	TRBD1	CASSYSGQGYEQYF	TGCGCCAGCAGCTATTCGGGACAGGGATACGAGCAGTACTTC
TRBV27	TRBJ2-3	-	-	CASSSRGTSTDTQYF	TGTGCCAGCAGTTCTAGGGGGACAAGCACAGATACGCAGTATTTT
TRBV4-1	TRBJ2-1	-	TRBD1	CASSLRDRVNEQFF	TGCGCCAGCAGCCTCCGGGACAGGGTCAATGAGCAGTTCTTC
TRBV19	TRBJ2-7	-	-	CASRPDSTPSYEQYF	TGTGCCAGTAGACCAGACAGCACACCCTCCTACGAGCAGTACTTC
TRBV10-3	TRBJ2-7	-	-	CAISDGSRYEQYF	TGTGCCATCAGTGATGGTAGCCGTTACGAGCAGTACTTC
TRBV5-6	TRBJ2-1	few	TRBD2	CASSFTSGVYNEQFF	TGTGCCAGCAGCTTTACTAGCGGGGTATACAATGAGCAGTTCTTC
TRBV28	TRBJ2-7	-	-	CASSWGVYPYEQYF	TGTGCCAGCAGTTGGGGAGTGTACCCCTACGAGCAGTACTTC
TRBV7-9	TRBJ2-2	-	TRBD1	CASSLSNRGLGTGELFF	TGTGCCAGCAGCCTCAGTAACAGGGGGCTCGGCACCGGGGAGCTGTTTTTT
TRBV7-2	TRBJ2-7	once	TRBD2	CASSPGTSGGEQYF	TGTGCCAGCAGCCCAGGGACTAGCGGTGGCGAGCAGTACTTC
TRBV13	TRBJ1-2	-	TRBD1	CASSFSQGARDGYTF	TGTGCCAGCAGCTTTAGCCAGGGGGCGCGCGATGGCTACACCTTC
TRBV10-3	TRBJ2-7	-	TRBD2	CAISGLAGGDEQYF	TGTGCCATCAGTGGACTAGCGGGAGGGGACGAGCAGTACTTC
TRBV4-1	TRBJ2-5	-	-	CASSPTSWDLETQYF	TGCGCCAGCAGCCCTACTAGCTGGGATTTGGAGACCCAGTACTTC
TRBV27	TRBJ2-1	-	TRBD2	CASSLAEYNEQFF	TGTGCCAGCTCACTAGCGGAGTACAATGAGCAGTTCTTC
TRBV5-5	TRBJ1-6	-	-	CASSLEVSSYNSPLHF	TGTGCCAGCAGCTTGGAAGTGAGCTCCTATAATTCACCCCTCCACTTT
TRBV5-1	TRBJ1-5	-	TRBD1	CASSPTGGDNQPQHF	TGCGCCAGCAGCCCGACAGGGGGCGACAATCAGCCCCAGCATTTT
TRBV19	TRBJ2-2	-	-	CASSIRLAQNTGELFF	TGTGCCAGTAGTATAAGGCTAGCACAGAACACCGGGGAGCTGTTTTTT
TRBV7-2	TRBJ1-5	-	TRBD1	CASSPQGVSEPQHF	TGTGCCAGCAGCCCCCAGGGGGTCAGCGAGCCCCAGCATTTT
TRBV27	TRBJ2-7	-	-	CASSFGGLIYEQYF	TGTGCCAGCAGTTTTGGGGGACTTATTTACGAGCAGTACTTC
TRBV5-4	TRBJ2-7	-	TRBD2	CASSSGTSGSYEQYF	TGTGCCAGCAGCTCCGGGACTAGCGGATCCTACGAGCAGTACTTC
TRBV4-3	TRBJ1-5	-	-	CASSQEHVGASNQPQHF	TGCGCCAGCAGCCAAGAGCATGTAGGGGCAAGCAATCAGCCCCAGCATTTT